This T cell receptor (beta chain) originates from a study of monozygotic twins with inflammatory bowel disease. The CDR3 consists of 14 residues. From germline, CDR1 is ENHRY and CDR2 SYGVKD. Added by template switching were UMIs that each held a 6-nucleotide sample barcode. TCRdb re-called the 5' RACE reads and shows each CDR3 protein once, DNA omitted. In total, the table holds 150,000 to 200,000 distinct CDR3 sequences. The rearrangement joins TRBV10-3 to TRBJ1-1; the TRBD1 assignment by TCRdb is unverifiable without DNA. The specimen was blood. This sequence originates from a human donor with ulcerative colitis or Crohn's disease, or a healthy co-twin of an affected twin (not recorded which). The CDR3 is CAISEYRETPEAFF.